This entry describes one T cell receptor (beta chain). Its target is not known. Trimming pared 5 bases from V and 0 bases from J, leaving 9 bases between. CDR1 SGHAT and CDR2 FQNNGV come from the germline V gene. The CDR3 has 14 amino acids. This sample is drawn from a study of graft-versus-host responses after intestinal transplantation. Points from the study as a whole: The recipient marrow held GvH clones, and some of them showed up first in ileum or blood.

Sequenced by immunoSEQ multiplex PCR; TCRdb stores in-frame clones only, minus some. The sample has about 43,000 clones, 85% to 95% seen once; the top ten hold around 1.4%. The source material was PBMCs, sampled around 48 weeks after intestinal transplant. The chain joins TRBV11-2 to TRBJ2-3, with D unresolved. The receptor was isolated from a human patient who received an intestinal transplant, so some T cells may come from the graft donor. CDR3: CASSAYASTDTQYF. The CDR3 DNA sequence: TGTGCCAGCAGCGCTTATGCTAGCACAGATACGCAGTATTTT.